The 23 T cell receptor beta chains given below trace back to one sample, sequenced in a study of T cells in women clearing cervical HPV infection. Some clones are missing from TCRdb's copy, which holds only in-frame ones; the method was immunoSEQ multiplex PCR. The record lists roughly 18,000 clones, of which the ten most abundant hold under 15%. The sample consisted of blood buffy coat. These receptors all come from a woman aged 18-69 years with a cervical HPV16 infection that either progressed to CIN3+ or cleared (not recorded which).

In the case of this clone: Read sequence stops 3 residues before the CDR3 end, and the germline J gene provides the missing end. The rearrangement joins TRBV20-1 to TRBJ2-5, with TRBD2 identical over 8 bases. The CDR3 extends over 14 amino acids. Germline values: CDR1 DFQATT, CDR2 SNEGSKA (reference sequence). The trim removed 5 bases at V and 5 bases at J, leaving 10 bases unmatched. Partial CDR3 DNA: TGCAGTGCTCGGGGGGGGGAGCGGGTGGAGACC. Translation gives CSARGGERVET. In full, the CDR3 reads CSARGGERVETQYF.

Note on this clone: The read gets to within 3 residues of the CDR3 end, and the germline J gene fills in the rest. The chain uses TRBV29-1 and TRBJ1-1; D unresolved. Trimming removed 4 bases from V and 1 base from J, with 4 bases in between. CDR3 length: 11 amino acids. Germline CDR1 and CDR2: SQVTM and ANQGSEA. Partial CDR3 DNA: TGCAGCGTTGTCCGGAACACTGAA. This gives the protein CSVVRNTE. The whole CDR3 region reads CSVVRNTEAFF. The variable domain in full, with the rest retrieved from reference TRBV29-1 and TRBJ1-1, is SAVISQKPSRDICQRGTSLTIQCQVDSQVTMMFWYRQQPGQSLTLIATANQGSEATYESGFVIDKFPISRPNLTFSTLTVSNMSPEDSSIYLCSVVRNTEAFFGQGTRLTVV.

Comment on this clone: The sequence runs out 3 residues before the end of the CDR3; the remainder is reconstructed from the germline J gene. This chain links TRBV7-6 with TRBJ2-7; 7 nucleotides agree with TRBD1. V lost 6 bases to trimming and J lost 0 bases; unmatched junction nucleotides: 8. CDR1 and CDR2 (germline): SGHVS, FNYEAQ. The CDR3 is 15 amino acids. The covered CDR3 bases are TGTGCCAGCAGGGCGGAGACAGGGAACTCCTACGAG. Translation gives CASRAETGNSYE. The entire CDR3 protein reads CASRAETGNSYEQYF.

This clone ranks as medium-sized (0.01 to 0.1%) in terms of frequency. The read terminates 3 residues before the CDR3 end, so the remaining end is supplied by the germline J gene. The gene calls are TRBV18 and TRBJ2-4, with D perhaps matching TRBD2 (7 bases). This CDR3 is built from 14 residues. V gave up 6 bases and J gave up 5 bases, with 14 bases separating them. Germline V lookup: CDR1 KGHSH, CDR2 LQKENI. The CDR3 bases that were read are TGTGCCAGCTCGTTTGGGGGGGCTCAAAACATT. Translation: CASSFGGAQNI. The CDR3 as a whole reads CASSFGGAQNIQYF.

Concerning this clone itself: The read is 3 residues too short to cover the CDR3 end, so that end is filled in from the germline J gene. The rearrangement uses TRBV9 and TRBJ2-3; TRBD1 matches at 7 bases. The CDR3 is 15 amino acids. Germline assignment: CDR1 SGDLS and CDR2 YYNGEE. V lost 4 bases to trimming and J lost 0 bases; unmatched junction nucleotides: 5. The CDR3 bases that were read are TGTGCCAGCAGCCCGGACAGGACCAGCACAGATACG. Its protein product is CASSPDRTSTDT. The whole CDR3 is CASSPDRTSTDTQYF. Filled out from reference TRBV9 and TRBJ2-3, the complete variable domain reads DSGVTQTPKHLITATGQRVTLRCSPRSGDLSVYWYQQSLDQGLQFLIQYYNGEERAKGNILERFSAQQFPDLHSELNLSSLELGDSALYFCASSPDRTSTDTQYFGPGTRLTVL.

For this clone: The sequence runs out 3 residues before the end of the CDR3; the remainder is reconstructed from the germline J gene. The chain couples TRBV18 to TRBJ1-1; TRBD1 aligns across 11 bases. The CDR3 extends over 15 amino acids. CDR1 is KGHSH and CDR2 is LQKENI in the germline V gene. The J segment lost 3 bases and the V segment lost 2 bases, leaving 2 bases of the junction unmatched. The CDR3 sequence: CASSPRDRGYTEAFF. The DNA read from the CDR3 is TGTGCCAGCTCACCAAGGGACAGGGGGTACACTGAA.

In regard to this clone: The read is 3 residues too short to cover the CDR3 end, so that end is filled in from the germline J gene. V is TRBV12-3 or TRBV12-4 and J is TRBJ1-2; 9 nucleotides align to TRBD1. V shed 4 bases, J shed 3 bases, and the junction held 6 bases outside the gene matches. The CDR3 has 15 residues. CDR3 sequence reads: CASSSYRDRDYGYTF. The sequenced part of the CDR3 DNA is TGTGCCAGCAGTTCCTACCGGGACAGGGACTATGGC.

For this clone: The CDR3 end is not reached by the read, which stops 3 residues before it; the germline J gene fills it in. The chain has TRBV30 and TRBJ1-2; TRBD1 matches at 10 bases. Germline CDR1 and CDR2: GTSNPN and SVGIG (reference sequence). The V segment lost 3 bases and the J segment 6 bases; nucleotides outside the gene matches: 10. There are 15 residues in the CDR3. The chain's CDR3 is CAWSRHRTGGDGYTF. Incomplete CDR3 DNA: TGTGCCTGGAGCCGACATCGGACAGGGGGAGATGGC.

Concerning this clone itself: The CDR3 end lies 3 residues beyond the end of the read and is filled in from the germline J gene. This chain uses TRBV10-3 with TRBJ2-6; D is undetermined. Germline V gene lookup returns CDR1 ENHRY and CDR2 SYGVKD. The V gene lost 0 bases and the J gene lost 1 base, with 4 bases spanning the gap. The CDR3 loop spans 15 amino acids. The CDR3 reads CAISESSSGANVLTF. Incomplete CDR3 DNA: TGTGCCATCAGTGAGTCGTCGTCTGGGGCCAACGTC.

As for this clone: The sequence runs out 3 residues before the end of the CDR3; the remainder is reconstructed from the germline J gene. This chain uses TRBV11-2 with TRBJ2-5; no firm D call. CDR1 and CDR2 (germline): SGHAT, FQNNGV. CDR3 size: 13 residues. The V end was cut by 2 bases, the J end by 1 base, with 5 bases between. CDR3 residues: CASSLLSQETQYF. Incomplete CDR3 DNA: TGTGCCAGCAGCTTACTCAGCCAAGAGACC.

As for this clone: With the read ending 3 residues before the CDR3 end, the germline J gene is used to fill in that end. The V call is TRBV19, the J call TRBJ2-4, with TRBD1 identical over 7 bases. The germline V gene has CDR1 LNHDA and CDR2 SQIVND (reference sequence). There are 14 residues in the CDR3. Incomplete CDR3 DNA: TGTGCCAGTAGTAGTAGTGGACAGGTTTATGGT. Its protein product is CASSSSGQVYG. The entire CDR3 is CASSSSGQVYGQYF.

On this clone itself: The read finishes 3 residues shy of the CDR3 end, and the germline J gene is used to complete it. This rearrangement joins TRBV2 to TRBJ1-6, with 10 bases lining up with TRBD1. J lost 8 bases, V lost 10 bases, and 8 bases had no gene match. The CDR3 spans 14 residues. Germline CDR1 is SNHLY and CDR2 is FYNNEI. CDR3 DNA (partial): TGTGCCATCGGTGACAGGGGGCTGCATTCACCC. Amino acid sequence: CAIGDRGLHSP. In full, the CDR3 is CAIGDRGLHSPLHF.

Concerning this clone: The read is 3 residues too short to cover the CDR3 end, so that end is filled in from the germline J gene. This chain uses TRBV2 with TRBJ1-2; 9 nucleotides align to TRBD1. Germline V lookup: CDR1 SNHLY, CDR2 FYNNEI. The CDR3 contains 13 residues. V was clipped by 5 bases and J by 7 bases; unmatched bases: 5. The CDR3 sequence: CASSRDRAFGYTF. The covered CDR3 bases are TGTGCCAGCAGTCGGGACAGGGCGTTTGGC. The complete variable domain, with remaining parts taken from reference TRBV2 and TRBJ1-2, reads EPEVTQTPSHQVTQMGQEVILRCVPISNHLYFYWYRQILGQKVEFLVSFYNNEISEKSEIFDDQFSVERPDGSNFTLKIRSTKLEDSAMYFCASSRDRAFGYTFGSGTRLTVV.

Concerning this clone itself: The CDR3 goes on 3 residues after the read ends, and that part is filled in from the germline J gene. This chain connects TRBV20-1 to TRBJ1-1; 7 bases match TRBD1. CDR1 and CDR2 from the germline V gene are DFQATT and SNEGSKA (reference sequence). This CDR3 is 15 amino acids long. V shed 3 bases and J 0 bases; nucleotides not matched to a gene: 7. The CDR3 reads CSASSGQSMNTEAFF. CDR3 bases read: TGCAGTGCTAGTTCGGGACAGAGTATGAACACTGAA.

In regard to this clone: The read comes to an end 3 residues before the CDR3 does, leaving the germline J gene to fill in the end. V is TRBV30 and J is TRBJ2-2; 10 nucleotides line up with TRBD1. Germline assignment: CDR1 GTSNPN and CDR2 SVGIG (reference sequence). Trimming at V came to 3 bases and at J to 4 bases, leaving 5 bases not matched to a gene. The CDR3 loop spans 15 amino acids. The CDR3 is CAWRMTGGGTGELFF. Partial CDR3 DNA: TGTGCCTGGAGAATGACAGGGGGCGGCACCGGGGAG.

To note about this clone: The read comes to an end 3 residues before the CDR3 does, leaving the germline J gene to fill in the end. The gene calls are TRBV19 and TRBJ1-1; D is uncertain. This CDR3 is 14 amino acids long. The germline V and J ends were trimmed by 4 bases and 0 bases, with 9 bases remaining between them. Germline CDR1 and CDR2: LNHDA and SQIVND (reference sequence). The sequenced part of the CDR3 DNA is TGTGCCAGTAGTAAAGGCCAAATGAACACTGAA. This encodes CASSKGQMNTE. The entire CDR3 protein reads CASSKGQMNTEAFF.

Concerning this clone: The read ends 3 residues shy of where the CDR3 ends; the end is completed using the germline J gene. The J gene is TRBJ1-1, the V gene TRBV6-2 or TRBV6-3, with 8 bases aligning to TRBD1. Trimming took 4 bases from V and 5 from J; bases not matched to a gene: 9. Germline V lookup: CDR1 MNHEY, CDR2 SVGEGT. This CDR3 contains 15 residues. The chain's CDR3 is CASSSPDRGGTEAFF. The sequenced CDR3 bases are TGTGCCAGCAGTTCTCCAGACAGGGGTGGGACTGAA.

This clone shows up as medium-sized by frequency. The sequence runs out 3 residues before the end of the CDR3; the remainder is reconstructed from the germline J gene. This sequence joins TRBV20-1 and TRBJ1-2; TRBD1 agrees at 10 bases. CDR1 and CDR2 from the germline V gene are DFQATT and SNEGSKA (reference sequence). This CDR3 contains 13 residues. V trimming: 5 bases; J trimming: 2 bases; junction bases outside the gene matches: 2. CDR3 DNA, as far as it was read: TGCAGTGCTGGACAGGGGGAGAACTATGGC. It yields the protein CSAGQGENYG. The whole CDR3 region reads CSAGQGENYGYTF.

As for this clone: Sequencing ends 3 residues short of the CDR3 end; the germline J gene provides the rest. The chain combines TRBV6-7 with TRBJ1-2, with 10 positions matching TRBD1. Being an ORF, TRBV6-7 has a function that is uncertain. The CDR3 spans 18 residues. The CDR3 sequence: CASSSRRDRGSASVSYTF. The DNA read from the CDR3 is TGTGCCAGCAGTTCCCGCCGGGACAGGGGTTCGGCTTCGGTAAGC.

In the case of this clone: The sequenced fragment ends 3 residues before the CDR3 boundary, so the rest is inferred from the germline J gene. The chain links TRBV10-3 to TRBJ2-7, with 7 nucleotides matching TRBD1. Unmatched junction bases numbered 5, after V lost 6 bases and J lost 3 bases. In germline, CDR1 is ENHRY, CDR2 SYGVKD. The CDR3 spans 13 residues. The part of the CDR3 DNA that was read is TGTGCCATCAGAACAGGGGAAGGCTACGAG. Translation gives CAIRTGEGYE. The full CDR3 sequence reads CAIRTGEGYEQYF.

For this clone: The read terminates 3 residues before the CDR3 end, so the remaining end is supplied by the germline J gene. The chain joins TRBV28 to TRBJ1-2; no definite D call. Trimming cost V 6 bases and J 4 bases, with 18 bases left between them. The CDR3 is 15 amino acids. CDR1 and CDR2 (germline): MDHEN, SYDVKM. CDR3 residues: CASRHRRVAGYGYTF. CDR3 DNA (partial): TGTGCCAGCAGGCATAGGAGAGTTGCGGGCTATGGC.

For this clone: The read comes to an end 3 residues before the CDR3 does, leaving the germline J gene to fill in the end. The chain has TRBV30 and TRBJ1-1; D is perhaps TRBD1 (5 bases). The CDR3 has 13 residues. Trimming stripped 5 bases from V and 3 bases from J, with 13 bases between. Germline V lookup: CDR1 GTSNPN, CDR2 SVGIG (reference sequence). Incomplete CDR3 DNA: TGTGCCTGGTCCCCAGGGCCAGACACTGAA. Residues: CAWSPGPDTE. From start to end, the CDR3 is CAWSPGPDTEAFF.

Incomplete CDR3 DNA: TGTGCCAGCGGGGGCGGGGGGGCATTTAGCGGTCGGGTCAACATT. Its protein product is CASGGGGAFSGRVNI. The CDR3 in its entirety is CASGGGGAFSGRVNIQYF. This chain links TRBV2 with TRBJ2-4, with 9 positions matching TRBD2. The read is 3 residues too short to cover the CDR3 end, so that end is filled in from the germline J gene. Trimming took 8 bases from V and 7 from J; bases not matched to a gene: 21. Germline-derived CDR1 and CDR2 are SNHLY and FYNNEI. This CDR3 contains 18 residues.